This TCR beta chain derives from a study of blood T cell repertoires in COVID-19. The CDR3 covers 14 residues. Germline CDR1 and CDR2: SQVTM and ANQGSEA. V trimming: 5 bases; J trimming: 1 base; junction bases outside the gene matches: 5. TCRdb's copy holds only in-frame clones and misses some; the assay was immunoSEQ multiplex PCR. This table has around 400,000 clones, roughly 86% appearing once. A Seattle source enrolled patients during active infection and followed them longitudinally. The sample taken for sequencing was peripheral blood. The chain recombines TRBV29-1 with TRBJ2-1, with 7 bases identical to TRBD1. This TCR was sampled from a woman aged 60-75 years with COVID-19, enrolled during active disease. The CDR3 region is CSVLLDRSYNEQFF. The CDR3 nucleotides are TGCAGCGTTCTCCTGGACAGGTCCTACAATGAGCAGTTCTTC.